A single T cell receptor (beta chain) is shown here with its context. Original analysis: Scientists estimated how many nucleated cells there were by amplifying reference gene primers. TCRdb's table, derived via immunoSEQ multiplex PCR, lists solely in-frame clones and lacks some. V, J and clone size are taken as reported in that table, and D and trimming were inferred from the DNA itself. Of about 150,000 clones listed, 91% are singletons. This specimen belongs to a study of blood T cell repertoires in COVID-19. Study-level background: Sites in the United States, Italy and Spain provided acute and convalescent COVID-19 samples.

The sequencing input was peripheral blood. The receptor's source is a man aged 45-65 years with acute or convalescent COVID-19.

This chain's CDR3 is CASSGLAEINEQFF. The DNA for the CDR3 is TGTGCCAGCAGCGGACTAGCGGAAATCAATGAGCAGTTCTTC. This chain links TRBV6-5 with TRBJ2-1; TRBD2 matches 10 bases. V dropped 6 bases and J dropped 6; count of bases not matched to a gene: 5. CDR3 length: 14 amino acids. In germline, CDR1 is MNHEY, CDR2 SVGAGI.